This record concerns one T cell receptor beta chain sequence. The antigen is unknown. The CDR3 loop spans 15 amino acids. CDR1 is SNHLY, CDR2 FYNNEI, per germline. V lost 6 bases and J lost 1, with 16 bases in between. The source material, RNA transcripts, was used to amplify TCR beta CDR3 regions. HTBI primers were employed in a first-round RT-PCR of the TCR CDR3. TCRdb independently ran MiXCR on the multiplex PCR reads; one entry per CDR3 protein. The sample has around 660,000 distinct CDR3 sequences, nearly 45% seen once. It was uncontrolled infection, other autoimmune disease, pregnancy or lactation that excluded patients. Diagnoses were made from clinical symptoms, serum measures (thyroxine and TRAb), thyroid ultrasound and orbital computed tomography. These data come from a study of T cells in Graves' hyperthyroidism and ophthalmopathy. Study-level findings and limits: Ophthalmopathy and stable hyperthyroidism were separated by a 13 V-J model.

The sample comprised peripheral blood or thyroid tissue (not recorded which). This sequence originates from an adult man with Graves' disease, either hyperthyroidism or ophthalmopathy (not recorded which). The chain carries TRBV2 and TRBJ2-7; D may be TRBD2 (7 bases). The CDR3 is CASRRGGEGSYEQYF. The CDR3 region has the DNA TGTGCCAGCAGACGAGGGGGGGAGGGTTCCTACGAGCAGTACTTC. Full variable domain (remainder filled in from reference TRBV2 and TRBJ2-7): EPEVTQTPSHQVTQMGQEVILRCVPISNHLYFYWYRQILGQKVEFLVSFYNNEISEKSEIFDDQFSVERPDGSNFTLKIRSTKLEDSAMYFCASRRGGEGSYEQYFGPGTRLTVT.